The T cell receptor beta chain described here comes from a study of T cell responses to AZD1222 COVID-19 vaccine. With respect to this clone: The antigen is not known.

V was trimmed by 0 bases and J by 9 bases, leaving 9 bases between them. Germline values: CDR1 SGHNT, CDR2 YENEEA. CDR3 size: 13 residues. Study observations and caveats: At baseline, just six or seven AZD1222 recipients tested seropositive. Per reports, nearly half of all spike-specific TCRs target regions that are unmutated in variants.

Here immunoSEQ multiplex PCR was the method, and the copy in TCRdb shows in-frame clones only, minus some. The data show over 110,000 clones, with 90% seen just once and 1.5% to 2% held by the top ten. The material sequenced was peripheral blood, taken 28 days after the second AZD1222 dose. This TCR came from an adult who received the AZD1222 COVID-19 vaccine. The J gene is TRBJ2-1, the V gene TRBV11-3; D is ambiguous. In DNA, the CDR3 is TGTGCCAGCAGCTTAGAAGGATCTGGTGAGCAGTTCTTC. It is translated as CASSLEGSGEQFF. The full variable domain, rest sourced from reference TRBV11-3 and TRBJ2-1, is EAGVVQSPRYKIIEKKQPVAFWCNPISGHNTLYWYLQNLGQGPELLIRYENEEAVDDSQLPKDRFSAERLKGVDSTLKIQPAELGDSAVYLCASSLEGSGEQFFGPGTRLTVL.